The rows below give T cell receptor beta chains drawn from one sample of a study of T cell clones after liver transplantation. Libraries were prepared by immunoSEQ multiplex PCR; TCRdb keeps only in-frame clonotypes and omits some of them. The table records tens of thousands of clones, more than 65% of them present only once. The sequencing here drew on CD8+ T cells from blood, taken less than 70 months after liver transplant. Every receptor here comes from a human patient who received a liver transplant. Some T cells may have originated in the graft donor. The conserved cysteine and the conserved F or W are not part of the CDR3 here. A D gene is named only where the DNA matches it firmly. Size is omitted from some rows. Given values are once, few, many or a class for expanded clones.

v_call	clone_size	d_call	cdr3_aa
TRBV11-2	NA	NA	ASSLAVGGGRFNEQF
TRBV10-3	NA	NA	ATTRDNYGYT
TRBV9	NA	TRBD2	ASSEGLAGDNEQF
TRBV6-6	NA	NA	ASSYSTGHNQPQH
TRBV7-2	NA	NA	ASSFSGAKGTGELF
TRBV7-9	NA	NA	ASSLAQGGLGNEQF
TRBV7-2	NA	NA	ASSLVGGGQPQH
TRBV5-4	once	TRBD1	ASSPSTGQGVEQY
TRBV7-8	NA	NA	ASSLRPAEQY
TRBV11-2	NA	TRBD2	ASSPTQGLAAPLFEQY
TRBV7-8	NA	NA	ATRGFGDLLHEQY
TRBV30	NA	NA	AWSVSTDSYEQY
TRBV30	NA	NA	AWSIPPGANVLT
TRBV7-2	NA	TRBD1	ASSFQDRGLYEQY
TRBV7-9	NA	NA	ASSLGDYNEQF
TRBV28	few	TRBD2	ASSLGLAGMYNEQF
TRBV2	NA	TRBD1	ASSEGTGDEQF
TRBV6-6	NA	NA	ASSPIIIASTDTQY